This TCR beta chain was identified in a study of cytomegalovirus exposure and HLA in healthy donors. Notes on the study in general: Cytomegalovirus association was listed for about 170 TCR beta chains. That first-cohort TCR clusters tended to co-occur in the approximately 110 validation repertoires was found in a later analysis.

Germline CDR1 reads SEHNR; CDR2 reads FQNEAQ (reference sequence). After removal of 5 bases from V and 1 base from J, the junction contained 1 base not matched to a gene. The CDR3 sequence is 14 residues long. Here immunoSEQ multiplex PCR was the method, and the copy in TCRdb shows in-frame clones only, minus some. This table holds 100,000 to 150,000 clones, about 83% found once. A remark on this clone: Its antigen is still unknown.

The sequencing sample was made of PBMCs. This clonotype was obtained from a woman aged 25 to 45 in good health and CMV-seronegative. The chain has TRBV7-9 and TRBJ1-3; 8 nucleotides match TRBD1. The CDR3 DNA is TGTGCCAGCAGCCGGGACAGGTCTGGAAACACCATATATTTT. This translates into CASSRDRSGNTIYF.